This T cell receptor (beta chain) stems from a study of cytomegalovirus exposure and HLA in healthy donors. The germline CDR1 and CDR2 sequences are MNHNY and SVGAGI (reference sequence). The CDR3 is made up of 15 amino acids. The ends were cut back, 2 bases at V and 4 bases at J, with 12 bases in the middle. The PCR was carried out with 60 Vbeta primers and 13 Jbeta primers. The assay was immunoSEQ multiplex PCR, and TCRdb's table has in-frame clones only and misses some. The sample lists about 120,000 clones, around 88% occurring once. The receptor was isolated from a man aged 40-55 years in good health and CMV-seronegative. Sequenced: PBMCs. This chain joins TRBV6-6 and TRBJ1-3; D perhaps matches TRBD1 (5 bases). Written as DNA, the CDR3 is TGTGCCAGCAGTTACGGCAGGGTGGGGGGAAACACCATATATTTT. Residues: CASSYGRVGGNTIYF.